The sequence of this TCR beta chain was determined in a study of cytomegalovirus exposure and HLA in healthy donors. In the study overall: There were nearly 120 million unique TCR beta sequences, drawn from some 180 million T cells, in an earlier analysis. Study findings and constraints: A later analysis revealed that TCR association rates differed between HLA loci, peaking at DRB1 and bottoming out at HLA-C. In a later analysis, compared with equally common non-associated chains, HLA-associated beta chains were more expanded.

Healthy people donating bone marrow made up the donors. CDR1 is SNHLY, CDR2 FYNNEI, per germline. This CDR3 is built from 15 residues. The ends lost 6 bases at V and 7 bases at J; junction bases unmatched: 8. PCR employed 60 Vbeta and 13 Jbeta primers. Using immunoSEQ multiplex PCR, the repertoire was profiled, and TCRdb retains in-frame clones only, with some absent. The repertoire holds roughly 100,000 clones, 80% to 90% seen once, with 4.5% to 7% in the top ten. A single count supports this clone. As yet, its antigen is unknown. Sequenced: PBMCs. The clonotype comes from a woman aged 18-29 years in good health and CMV-seropositive. The chain links TRBV2 to TRBJ2-3; 12 bases align to TRBD2. This CDR3 reads CASSALAGGPNTQYF. The CDR3 nucleotides read TGTGCCAGCAGCGCTCTAGCGGGAGGGCCTAATACGCAGTATTTT.